These T cell receptor beta chains were read from a single sample in a study of beta chain features in type 1 diabetes. Produced via immunoSEQ multiplex PCR; TCRdb's table is partial and in-frame only. The repertoire consists of around 250,000 clones, with approximately 15% occurring once and the leading ten covering about 0.02%. The specimen sequenced was naive CD4+ T cells from blood. The receptors here all came from a man aged 25 to 45 with type 1 diabetes. Both conserved end residues are part of each CDR3. The D gene is left open where the match is weak. Clone size appears in some rows only: once, few, many, or a class for an expanded clone.

j_call: TRBJ2-6
cdr3_length: 14
clone_size: few
d_call: NA
v_call: TRBV5-1
cdr3_nt: TGCGCCAGCAGCTTGTCTGTTGGGGCCAACGTCCTGACTTTC
cdr3_aa: CASSLSVGANVLTF

j_call: TRBJ2-7
cdr3_length: 13
clone_size: few
d_call: NA
v_call: TRBV6-6
cdr3_nt: TGTGCCACCTTAACGGGCCGGGGGTACGAGCAGTACTTC
cdr3_aa: CATLTGRGYEQYF

j_call: TRBJ2-2
cdr3_length: 15
clone_size: NA
d_call: TRBD1
v_call: TRBV5-1
cdr3_nt: TGCGCCAGCAGCTTGCGAGGGGGCCAGTCCGGGGAGCTGTTTTTT
cdr3_aa: CASSLRGGQSGELFF

j_call: TRBJ1-1
cdr3_length: 14
clone_size: once
d_call: TRBD1
v_call: TRBV6-6
cdr3_nt: TGTGCCAGCAGTTACGGGACAGTAAACACTGAAGCTTTCTTT
cdr3_aa: CASSYGTVNTEAFF

j_call: TRBJ2-3
cdr3_length: 15
clone_size: NA
d_call: TRBD2
v_call: TRBV10-3
cdr3_nt: TGTGCCACCTGCCTCGGACTAGCGGGACCAGATACGCAGTATTTT
cdr3_aa: CATCLGLAGPDTQYF

j_call: TRBJ1-5
cdr3_length: 14
clone_size: NA
d_call: TRBD1
v_call: TRBV19
cdr3_nt: TGTGCCAGTGGGGGACAGGCTTCAAGTCAGCCCCAGCATTTT
cdr3_aa: CASGGQASSQPQHF

j_call: TRBJ2-5
cdr3_length: 13
clone_size: few
d_call: NA
v_call: TRBV29-1
cdr3_nt: TGCAGCGTTGGAAGCAGGGGCGGAGAGACCCAGTACTTC
cdr3_aa: CSVGSRGGETQYF

j_call: TRBJ1-5
cdr3_length: 16
clone_size: NA
d_call: NA
v_call: TRBV6-4
cdr3_nt: TGTGCCAGCAGTGACACGGGAGAAAGGGGAAATCAGCCCCAGCATTTT
cdr3_aa: CASSDTGERGNQPQHF

j_call: TRBJ2-7
cdr3_length: 13
clone_size: few
d_call: TRBD1
v_call: TRBV29-1
cdr3_nt: TGCAGCGCCCTGCGAGGACAGGGCTACGAGCAGTACTTC
cdr3_aa: CSALRGQGYEQYF

j_call: TRBJ2-3
cdr3_length: 18
clone_size: few
d_call: NA
v_call: TRBV25-1
cdr3_nt: TGTGCCAGCAGCTCGTATGAGAGGGCCAAGGCCAACACAGATACGCAGTATTTT
cdr3_aa: CASSSYERAKANTDTQYF

j_call: TRBJ1-6
cdr3_length: 13
clone_size: few
d_call: NA
v_call: TRBV6-5
cdr3_nt: TGTGCCAGCAACGGGGGGGGCAATTCACCCCTCCACTTT
cdr3_aa: CASNGGGNSPLHF

j_call: TRBJ2-7
cdr3_length: 11
clone_size: few
d_call: NA
v_call: TRBV7-2
cdr3_nt: TGTGCCAGCAGCTTAGGGGGACTTCGGGACTTC
cdr3_aa: CASSLGGLRDF

j_call: TRBJ1-6
cdr3_length: 13
clone_size: once
d_call: TRBD1
v_call: TRBV30
cdr3_nt: TGTGCCGGCGGGACAGTCTATAATTCACCCCTCCACTTT
cdr3_aa: CAGGTVYNSPLHF

j_call: TRBJ2-5
cdr3_length: 13
clone_size: NA
d_call: NA
v_call: TRBV29-1
cdr3_nt: TGCAGCGTTGAGGCTCCAGGCCAAGAGACCCAGTACTTC
cdr3_aa: CSVEAPGQETQYF

j_call: TRBJ2-1
cdr3_length: 14
clone_size: NA
d_call: TRBD2
v_call: TRBV11-2
cdr3_nt: TGTGCCAGCAGCATGGGACTAGCGGGCAATGAGCAGTTCTTC
cdr3_aa: CASSMGLAGNEQFF

j_call: TRBJ2-5
cdr3_length: 13
clone_size: NA
d_call: NA
v_call: TRBV6-5
cdr3_nt: TGTGCCACCCACCGAGGCACCCAAGAGACCCAGTACTTC
cdr3_aa: CATHRGTQETQYF

j_call: TRBJ2-3
cdr3_length: 17
clone_size: NA
d_call: TRBD2
v_call: TRBV18
cdr3_nt: TGTGCCAGCTCACTCTTCACTAGCGGGAGTAGCACAGATACGCAGTATTTT
cdr3_aa: CASSLFTSGSSTDTQYF

j_call: TRBJ2-7
cdr3_length: 15
clone_size: NA
d_call: TRBD2
v_call: TRBV28
cdr3_nt: TGTGCCAGCACCCACTCGGGACTAGCGGGCTACGAGCAGTACTTC
cdr3_aa: CASTHSGLAGYEQYF

j_call: TRBJ2-7
cdr3_length: 13
clone_size: few
d_call: TRBD1
v_call: TRBV30
cdr3_nt: TGTGCCTGGAGGTGGGGACAGGCCTACGAGCAGTACTTC
cdr3_aa: CAWRWGQAYEQYF

j_call: TRBJ1-3
cdr3_length: 15
clone_size: NA
d_call: NA
v_call: TRBV2
cdr3_nt: TGTGCCAGCAGTGAACAGGACTACTCTGGAAACACCATATATTTT
cdr3_aa: CASSEQDYSGNTIYF

j_call: TRBJ1-1
cdr3_length: 13
clone_size: NA
d_call: NA
v_call: TRBV30
cdr3_nt: TGTGCCTGGGACCGAGGTTTGAACACTGAAGCTTTCTTT
cdr3_aa: CAWDRGLNTEAFF

j_call: TRBJ1-2
cdr3_length: 16
clone_size: few
d_call: TRBD1
v_call: TRBV7-9
cdr3_nt: TGTGCCAGCAGCTTAGCGCGAGGAGGACAGGGCGATGGCTACACCTTC
cdr3_aa: CASSLARGGQGDGYTF

j_call: TRBJ2-7
cdr3_length: 14
clone_size: NA
d_call: TRBD2
v_call: TRBV28
cdr3_nt: TGTGCCAGCAGCCCAACTAGCGGGAGTCCCGAGCAGTACTTC
cdr3_aa: CASSPTSGSPEQYF

j_call: TRBJ2-7
cdr3_length: 12
clone_size: few
d_call: NA
v_call: TRBV2
cdr3_nt: TGTGCCAGCAGTGAAAGGGGTTCCGAGCAGTACTTC
cdr3_aa: CASSERGSEQYF

j_call: TRBJ1-4
cdr3_length: 15
clone_size: NA
d_call: NA
v_call: TRBV7-9
cdr3_nt: TGTGCCAGCAGCCCGGACACCCCAACTAATGAAAAACTGTTTTTT
cdr3_aa: CASSPDTPTNEKLFF

j_call: TRBJ2-2
cdr3_length: 15
clone_size: few
d_call: TRBD2
v_call: TRBV19
cdr3_nt: TGTGCCAGTAGTTTTGAGCGGGAGGCCGCCGGGGAGCTGTTTTTT
cdr3_aa: CASSFEREAAGELFF

j_call: TRBJ2-5
cdr3_length: 15
clone_size: few
d_call: TRBD2
v_call: TRBV4-1
cdr3_nt: TGCGCCAGCAGCCAAGTTGAGGGAGGGCAAGAGACCCAGTACTTC
cdr3_aa: CASSQVEGGQETQYF

j_call: TRBJ1-1
cdr3_length: 11
clone_size: NA
d_call: NA
v_call: TRBV2
cdr3_nt: TGTGCCAGCGACAGGAACACTGAAGCTTTCTTT
cdr3_aa: CASDRNTEAFF

j_call: TRBJ1-1
cdr3_length: 15
clone_size: few
d_call: TRBD1
v_call: TRBV5-4
cdr3_nt: TGTGCCAGCATCCCAGGGGGAATATCAAGCGATCGGGCTTTCTTT
cdr3_aa: CASIPGGISSDRAFF

j_call: TRBJ2-7
cdr3_length: 15
clone_size: NA
d_call: NA
v_call: TRBV7-2
cdr3_nt: TGTGCCAGCAGCTCCAATAGGCAGGGAACCCACGAGCAGTACTTC
cdr3_aa: CASSSNRQGTHEQYF

j_call: TRBJ1-1
cdr3_length: 11
clone_size: few
d_call: NA
v_call: TRBV29-1
cdr3_nt: TGCAGCGTAGTAAGGAGGTCTGAAGCTTTCTTT
cdr3_aa: CSVVRRSEAFF

j_call: TRBJ1-1
cdr3_length: 13
clone_size: NA
d_call: TRBD1
v_call: TRBV29-1
cdr3_nt: TGCAGCGGACAGGGGCAATGGGACACTGAAGCTTTCTTT
cdr3_aa: CSGQGQWDTEAFF

j_call: TRBJ2-3
cdr3_length: 13
clone_size: few
d_call: NA
v_call: TRBV5-4
cdr3_nt: TGTGCCAGCAGTCGAACAGGGCAAGATACGCAGTATTTT
cdr3_aa: CASSRTGQDTQYF

j_call: TRBJ2-2
cdr3_length: 14
clone_size: few
d_call: NA
v_call: TRBV25-1
cdr3_nt: TGTGCCAGTATTAGCAGGGGAAACACCGGGGAGCTGTTTTTT
cdr3_aa: CASISRGNTGELFF

j_call: TRBJ1-2
cdr3_length: 15
clone_size: NA
d_call: TRBD1
v_call: TRBV11-2
cdr3_nt: TGTGCCAGCACAAAGGACAGGCCGATCCACCATGGCTACACCTTC
cdr3_aa: CASTKDRPIHHGYTF

j_call: TRBJ1-1
cdr3_length: 14
clone_size: few
d_call: TRBD1
v_call: TRBV9
cdr3_nt: TGTGCCAGCAGCGTAGAGGTGGACAGGACTGAAGCTTTCTTT
cdr3_aa: CASSVEVDRTEAFF

j_call: TRBJ2-7
cdr3_length: 12
clone_size: few
d_call: NA
v_call: TRBV30
cdr3_nt: TGTGCCTGGAGTGACACCTCCTACGAGCAGTACTTC
cdr3_aa: CAWSDTSYEQYF

j_call: TRBJ1-2
cdr3_length: 13
clone_size: few
d_call: NA
v_call: TRBV4-1
cdr3_nt: TGCGCCAGCAGCCAACTAGATGCAGCTGGCTACACCTTC
cdr3_aa: CASSQLDAAGYTF

j_call: TRBJ1-1
cdr3_length: 13
clone_size: NA
d_call: NA
v_call: TRBV6-1
cdr3_nt: TGTGCCAGCATCCCAAGCGCGCGCACTGAAGCTTTCTTT
cdr3_aa: CASIPSARTEAFF

j_call: TRBJ2-3
cdr3_length: 14
clone_size: NA
d_call: NA
v_call: TRBV5-1
cdr3_nt: TGCGCCAGCAGCCCCGGGCAGGGGTCAGATACGCAGTATTTT
cdr3_aa: CASSPGQGSDTQYF

j_call: TRBJ2-3
cdr3_length: 15
clone_size: few
d_call: TRBD1
v_call: TRBV6-6
cdr3_nt: TGTGCCAGCAGTTACTCGAGACAGGGGAGAGATACGCAGTATTTT
cdr3_aa: CASSYSRQGRDTQYF

j_call: TRBJ2-7
cdr3_length: 14
clone_size: NA
d_call: TRBD1
v_call: TRBV2
cdr3_nt: TGTGCCAGCAGTGGACAGGGAAGCTCCTACGAGCAGTACTTC
cdr3_aa: CASSGQGSSYEQYF

j_call: TRBJ2-7
cdr3_length: 12
clone_size: NA
d_call: NA
v_call: TRBV5-1
cdr3_nt: TGCGCCAGCAGCTTGCCCGGACAGGAGCAGTACTTC
cdr3_aa: CASSLPGQEQYF

j_call: TRBJ2-1
cdr3_length: 15
clone_size: NA
d_call: TRBD2
v_call: TRBV5-1
cdr3_nt: TGCGCCAGCAGCCTGACTAGCGGGGGGGCCGGGGAGCAGTTCTTC
cdr3_aa: CASSLTSGGAGEQFF

j_call: TRBJ1-6
cdr3_length: 15
clone_size: NA
d_call: TRBD1
v_call: TRBV6-1
cdr3_nt: TGTGCCAGCAGTGAGGGGGCAGGGGGATGGTCACCCCTCCACTTT
cdr3_aa: CASSEGAGGWSPLHF

j_call: TRBJ2-7
cdr3_length: 13
clone_size: NA
d_call: TRBD1
v_call: TRBV6-6
cdr3_nt: TGTGCCAGCAGCCGGACAGGAGGCGACGAGCAGTACTTC
cdr3_aa: CASSRTGGDEQYF

j_call: TRBJ1-1
cdr3_length: 15
clone_size: few
d_call: TRBD1
v_call: TRBV9
cdr3_nt: TGTGCCAGCAGCGCTGTAGGGGGCATGAACACTGAAGCTTTCTTT
cdr3_aa: CASSAVGGMNTEAFF